The 22 T cell receptor beta chains listed next were all sequenced from one sample in a study of T cell responses to AZD1222 COVID-19 vaccine. Here immunoSEQ multiplex PCR was the method, and the copy in TCRdb shows in-frame clones only, minus some. The repertoire has some 120,000 clones, around 89% of them found once; the top ten carry around 1.5%. This specimen consisted of peripheral blood, obtained on day 0 of AZD1222 vaccination. The origin of the receptors is an adult in good health.

This chain joins TRBV18 and TRBJ2-2; 7 nucleotides line up with TRBD2. The CDR3 is 18 amino acids. Germline V CDR1 and CDR2: KGHSH, LQKENI. Trimming at V came to 0 bases and at J to 1 base, leaving 8 bases not matched to a gene. The CDR3 nucleotides read TGTGCCAGCTCACCACCGGTTTGGTTAGCGGGGAACACCGGGGAGCTGTTTTTT. As protein: CASSPPVWLAGNTGELFF. Full variable domain (outside the CDR3, taken from reference TRBV18 and TRBJ2-2): NAGVMQNPRHLVRRRGQEARLRCSPMKGHSHVYWYRQLPEEGLKFMVYLQKENIIDESGMPKERFSAEFPKEGPSILRIQQVVRGDSAAYFCASSPPVWLAGNTGELFFGEGSRLTVL.

This rearrangement joins TRBV19 to TRBJ2-3; D may be TRBD1 or TRBD2 (5 bases each). V lost 5 bases, J lost 1 base, and 13 bases lay in between. This CDR3 spans 15 amino acids. CDR1 and CDR2 (germline): LNHDA, SQIVND (reference sequence). CDR3 residues: CASSARDGGTDTQYF. The CDR3, as DNA: TGTGCCAGTAGTGCCCGGGACGGAGGCACAGATACGCAGTATTTT. The whole variable domain, filled in from reference TRBV19 and TRBJ2-3, reads DGGITQSPKYLFRKEGQNVTLSCEQNLNHDAMYWYRQDPGQGLRLIYYSQIVNDFQKGDIAEGYSVSREKKESFPLTVTSAQKNPTAFYLCASSARDGGTDTQYFGPGTRLTVL.

The gene calls are TRBV7-9 and TRBJ2-5; 10 bases agree with TRBD1. The ends lost 5 bases at V and 4 bases at J; junction bases unmatched: 7. This CDR3 comprises 15 residues. The germline CDR1 and CDR2 sequences are SEHNR and FQNEAQ (reference sequence). Here the CDR3 DNA reads TGTGCCAGCAGCCCAGACAGGGGGCTAGGAGAGACCCAGTACTTC. Its protein product is CASSPDRGLGETQYF.

V usage is TRBV4-1 and J usage is TRBJ2-2; a weak D match, TRBD1 (5 bases). Trimming left V 0 bases short and J 6 bases short, with 8 bases between. Germline V CDR1 and CDR2: MGHRA, YSYEKL. The CDR3 is 14 amino acids. CDR3 sequence reads: CASSQDQGSGELFF. In DNA, the CDR3 is TGCGCCAGCAGCCAAGATCAGGGATCCGGGGAGCTGTTTTTT.

This chain links TRBV5-6 with TRBJ1-4, with D possibly TRBD1 on 6 matching bases. Germline CDR1 and CDR2: SGHDT and YYEEEE. The CDR3 consists of 15 residues. V lost 4 bases and J 4 bases, leaving 14 bases between the germline ends. CDR3 in DNA: TGTGCCAGCAGCGGGTCGACAGGCCTTAATGAAAAACTGTTTTTT. As protein: CASSGSTGLNEKLFF.

This rearrangement joins TRBV5-6 to TRBJ1-2; tentative D call: TRBD1 (5 bases). This CDR3 is 16 amino acids long. The ends were cut back, 0 bases at V and 0 bases at J, with 12 bases in the middle. Germline CDR1 is SGHDT and CDR2 is YYEEEE. The CDR3 sequence is CASSLGGGVTNYGYTF. As DNA, the CDR3 is TGTGCCAGCAGCTTGGGCGGGGGTGTTACTAACTATGGCTACACCTTC.

The gene calls are TRBV19 and TRBJ2-7, with 10 positions matching TRBD2. Germline V gene data show CDR1 as LNHDA and CDR2 as SQIVND (reference sequence). J lost 3 bases, V lost 5 bases, and 7 bases had no gene match. The CDR3 spans 15 residues. CDR3 sequence (DNA): TGTGCCAGTAGTGCCCCGACTAGCGGGTTCTACGAGCAGTACTTC. This sequence encodes CASSAPTSGFYEQYF.

This clone was recorded a few times. This chain connects TRBV30 to TRBJ1-1, with TRBD1 matching over 7 bases. The germline V gene encodes CDR1 GTSNPN and CDR2 SVGIG (reference sequence). V lost 3 bases, J lost 4 bases, and 8 bases stayed unmatched. The CDR3 has 14 residues. This CDR3 is CAWRRQGLRTEAFF. CDR3 sequence (DNA): TGTGCCTGGAGGAGACAGGGATTGCGCACTGAAGCTTTCTTT. Full variable domain (remainder filled in from reference TRBV30 and TRBJ1-1): SQTIHQWPATLVQPVGSPLSLECTVEGTSNPNLYWYRQAAGRGLQLLFYSVGIGQISSEVPQNLSASRPQDRQFILSSKKLLLSDSGFYLCAWRRQGLRTEAFFGQGTRLTVV.

The chain uses TRBV7-9 and TRBJ2-3; 14 nucleotides align to TRBD2. CDR3 size: 16 residues. Trimming at V came to 5 bases and at J to 4 bases, leaving 5 bases not matched to a gene. Per germline, CDR1 SEHNR and CDR2 FQNEAQ (reference sequence). The CDR3 sequence is CASSPGTSGSADTQYF. The CDR3 DNA is TGTGCCAGCAGCCCAGGGACTAGCGGGAGTGCAGATACGCAGTATTTT. Looking up the rest from reference TRBV7-9 and TRBJ2-3 gives the full variable domain: DTGVSQNPRHKITKRGQNVTFRCDPISEHNRLYWYRQTLGQGPEFLTYFQNEAQLEKSRLLSDRFSAERPKGSFSTLEIQRTEQGDSAMYLCASSPGTSGSADTQYFGPGTRLTVL.

The table lists this clone with a count of one. V and J are TRBV29-1 and TRBJ2-7; tentatively, D is TRBD2 (7 bases). Germline values: CDR1 SQVTM, CDR2 ANQGSEA. This CDR3 has 15 residues. V was pared by 6 bases and J by 2 bases, with 20 bases between. The CDR3 reads CSVRGEGGGTYEQYF. The DNA of the CDR3 is TGCAGCGTCCGAGGAGAAGGGGGAGGGACCTACGAGCAGTACTTC.

The CDR3 DNA reads TGCGCCAGCAGATCACATCAGGGTTTTGCGGGTTCCTACGAGCAGTACTTC. This sequence encodes CASRSHQGFAGSYEQYF. The chain joins TRBV5-1 to TRBJ2-7; possibly TRBD1 or TRBD2 for D (5 bases each). This CDR3 comprises 17 residues. V lost 5 bases, J lost 1 base, and 22 bases lay in between. Germline CDR1 and CDR2: SGHRS and YFSETQ.

This rearrangement joins TRBV28 to TRBJ1-4; D remains unclear. The V gene lost 6 bases and the J gene lost 7 bases, with 21 bases spanning the gap. The CDR3 totals 16 residues. The V gene's germline CDR1 is MDHEN and CDR2 SYDVKM. The CDR3 reads CASRRRWGTVSEKLFF. The CDR3 DNA follows: TGTGCCAGCAGACGCCGATGGGGTACGGTTAGTGAAAAACTGTTTTTT.

Here the CDR3 DNA reads TGTGCCAGCGGGGGGCACGAATTCATCTACGAGCAGTACTTC. It encodes CASGGHEFIYEQYF. V usage is TRBV30 and J usage is TRBJ2-7; 9 nucleotides match TRBD2. CDR3 length: 14 residues. In germline, CDR1 is GTSNPN, CDR2 SVGIG (reference sequence). Unmatched junction bases numbered 11, after V lost 8 bases and J lost 3 bases.

The chain carries TRBV24-1 and TRBJ2-1; 8 bases match TRBD1. Unmatched junction bases numbered 12, after V lost 4 bases and J lost 8 bases. Germline lookup yields CDR1 KGHDR and CDR2 SFDVKD. This CDR3 is built from 16 residues. The DNA for the CDR3 is TGTGCCACCAGTGACCCCGGACAGGGAGTTAGCGATGAGCAGTTCTTC. Amino acids: CATSDPGQGVSDEQFF.

This chain connects TRBV7-9 to TRBJ2-7; perhaps TRBD2 as D (5 bases). Germline CDR1 is SEHNR and CDR2 is FQNEAQ (reference sequence). The germline V and J ends were trimmed by 2 bases and 0 bases, with 8 bases remaining between them. The CDR3 runs to 14 residues. The CDR3 DNA follows: TGTGCCAGCAGCTTAACTAGTCTCTCCTACGAGCAGTACTTC. Translation gives CASSLTSLSYEQYF.

The chain links TRBV7-9 to TRBJ1-1; D might be TRBD1 (5 bases). CDR1 and CDR2 (germline): SEHNR, FQNEAQ (reference sequence). The CDR3 contains 15 residues. V dropped 5 bases and J dropped 3 bases, with 16 bases sitting between them. The CDR3 loop is CASSAYGTYDTEAFF. The CDR3 DNA follows: TGTGCCAGCAGCGCTTACGGGACCTACGACACTGAAGCTTTCTTT.

This chain connects TRBV7-2 to TRBJ1-1; 8 bases align to TRBD1. V dropped 5 bases and J dropped 5; count of bases not matched to a gene: 4. This CDR3 contains 13 residues. Per germline, CDR1 SGHTA and CDR2 FQGNSA. CDR3 in amino acids: CASSPTGETEAFF. DNA of the CDR3: TGTGCCAGCAGCCCGACAGGGGAGACTGAAGCTTTCTTT.

The rearrangement uses TRBV10-3 and TRBJ2-7; D perhaps matches TRBD2 (5 bases). V was trimmed by 10 bases and J by 6 bases, leaving 16 bases between them. This CDR3 comprises 12 residues. CDR1 is ENHRY, CDR2 SYGVKD, per germline. CDR3 sequence: CASHSSPLEQYF. The DNA for the CDR3 is TGTGCCAGCCACTCTAGCCCCCTCGAGCAGTACTTC.

The rearrangement joins TRBV11-3 to TRBJ1-6; D not certain. The CDR3 totals 15 residues. Germline loops: CDR1 SGHNT, CDR2 YENEEA. V lost 0 bases, J lost 10 bases, and 13 bases lay in between. The CDR3 sequence is CASSLDGGESSPLHF. CDR3 nucleotide sequence: TGTGCCAGCAGCTTAGATGGCGGGGAATCATCACCCCTCCACTTT.

This clone appeared a few times. The chain combines TRBV11-2 with TRBJ2-7; no definite D call. V gave up 3 bases and J gave up 2 bases, with 17 bases separating them. Germline V gene lookup returns CDR1 SGHAT and CDR2 FQNNGV. The CDR3 length is 16 residues. CDR3 coding DNA: TGTGCCAGCAGCTTCCGTGGGAACATCAAGGCCTACGAGCAGTACTTC. Translated: CASSFRGNIKAYEQYF. The full variable domain, completed using reference TRBV11-2 and TRBJ2-7, is EAGVAQSPRYKIIEKRQSVAFWCNPISGHATLYWYQQILGQGPKLLIQFQNNGVVDDSQLPKDRFSAERLKGVDSTLKIQPAKLEDSAVYLCASSFRGNIKAYEQYFGPGTRLTVT.

The CDR3 DNA reads TGTGCCAGCAGTGCGGACGCGGGGGCTCAGCCCCAGCATTTT. It codes for CASSADAGAQPQHF. The chain joins TRBV6-4 to TRBJ1-5, with a weak D call TRBD1 (6 bases). Germline CDR1 MRHNA, CDR2 SNTAGT. Deletions cut 4 bases from V and 6 bases from J, with 13 bases between. CDR3 length: 14 residues.

This clone was recorded only once. The chain recombines TRBV28 with TRBJ2-2; maybe TRBD2 (5 bases). V lost 2 bases and J 1 base, leaving 5 bases between the germline ends. The CDR3 loop spans 14 amino acids. Germline CDR1 reads MDHEN; CDR2 reads SYDVKM. The CDR3 is CASSLGGNTGELFF. CDR3 bases: TGTGCCAGCAGTTTAGGAGGGAACACCGGGGAGCTGTTTTTT.